The 8 T cell receptor beta chains given below trace back to one sample, sequenced in a study of cytomegalovirus exposure and HLA in healthy donors. In the PCR, 60 Vbeta and 13 Jbeta primers were used. This table comes from immunoSEQ multiplex PCR, and its TCRdb copy is limited to in-frame clones, with some not included. The sample lists 100,000 or so clones, 79% occurring once. The sequenced material came from PBMCs. These receptors were obtained from a female donor in good health and CMV-seropositive.

The chain employs TRBV5-1 and TRBJ2-7; 7 nucleotides match TRBD2. The length of the CDR3 is 16 residues. V dropped 1 base and J dropped 0; count of bases not matched to a gene: 7. Germline-derived CDR1 and CDR2 are SGHRS and YFSETQ. CDR3 coding DNA: TGCGCCAGCAGCTTGCCGGCTAGCGGAACCTCCTACGAGCAGTACTTC. Translating gives CASSLPASGTSYEQYF.

J is TRBJ2-5 and V is TRBV10-3; 10 bases align to TRBD1. The DNA end lines up better with TRBJ2-7; the J call may be wrong. This CDR3 spans 12 amino acids. The germline V gene encodes CDR1 ENHRY and CDR2 SYGVKD. The CDR3 loop is CASQGQGYEQYF. CDR3 nucleotides: TGTGCCTCACAGGGACAGGGGTACGAGCAGTACTTC.

This chain uses TRBV7-9 with TRBJ1-2; tentative D call: TRBD1 (6 bases). The germline gives CDR1 SEHNR, CDR2 FQNEAQ (reference sequence). V was shortened by 8 bases and J by 1 base, with 11 bases between the two germline ends. This CDR3 contains 13 residues. The CDR3 DNA reads TGTGCCAGCGTTACGGACAGTAACTATGGCTACACCTTC. It yields the protein CASVTDSNYGYTF.

The chain recombines TRBV6-5 with TRBJ1-2; 7 bases agree with TRBD1. The CDR3 length is 13 residues. The germline V gene encodes CDR1 MNHEY and CDR2 SVGAGI. V lost 4 bases and J lost 4; bases outside the gene matches: 3. This chain's CDR3 is CASSFDRAYGYTF. The CDR3 DNA reads as TGTGCCAGCAGTTTCGACAGGGCCTATGGCTACACCTTC.

V usage is TRBV4-3 and J usage is TRBJ2-1; the match to TRBD2 covers 9 bases. The CDR3 runs to 18 residues. CDR1 is LGHNA and CDR2 is YSLEER in the germline V gene. J was trimmed by 0 bases and V by 0 bases; bases with no gene match: 6. The CDR3 DNA is TGCGCCAGCAGCCAAGATCTAGCGGGGCCTAGCTCCTACAATGAGCAGTTCTTC. It encodes CASSQDLAGPSSYNEQFF.

The J gene is TRBJ1-6, the V gene TRBV27; D unresolved. Per germline, CDR1 MNHEY and CDR2 SMNVEV (reference sequence). V was trimmed by 0 bases and J by 0 bases, leaving 9 bases between them. CDR3 length: 17 residues. The CDR3 loop reads CASSLSARSSYNSPLHF. The CDR3, as DNA: TGTGCCAGCAGTTTATCGGCGAGGAGCTCCTATAATTCACCCCTCCACTTT.

V and J are TRBV19 and TRBJ2-2; the match to TRBD1 covers 10 bases. Per germline, CDR1 LNHDA and CDR2 SQIVND (reference sequence). V dropped 7 bases and J dropped 5; count of bases not matched to a gene: 10. The CDR3 totals 16 residues. Here the CDR3 DNA reads TGTGCCAGTACTCGGGGGACAGGGGTTCTGACCGGGGAGCTGTTTTTT. It yields the protein CASTRGTGVLTGELFF. Supplemented by reference TRBV19 and TRBJ2-2, the full variable domain reads DGGITQSPKYLFRKEGQNVTLSCEQNLNHDAMYWYRQDPGQGLRLIYYSQIVNDFQKGDIAEGYSVSREKKESFPLTVTSAQKNPTAFYLCASTRGTGVLTGELFFGEGSRLTVL.

This sequence joins TRBV4-2 and TRBJ2-7, with TRBD2 as a possible D gene (7 bases). V was pared by 2 bases and J by 2 bases, with 13 bases between. The V gene's germline CDR1 is LGHNA and CDR2 YNFKEQ. CDR3 length equals 15 residues. The CDR3 here is CASSQTAGAAYEQYF. The CDR3, as DNA: TGTGCCAGCAGCCAAACGGCGGGGGCCGCCTACGAGCAGTACTTC.